These 14 T cell receptor beta chains came from one sample sequenced in a study of shared clonotypes between healthy human individuals (dated by TCRdb to about 2020). Receptor libraries were prepared by the immunoSEQ multiplex PCR assay. TCRdb provides this immuneACCESS table in a form limited to in-frame rearrangements. Some clones are lacking; in checked studies, under half of them reflect an unresolved V gene, and why the rest are absent is not known. A total of some 2,400,000 clones appear in this sample, about 94% of them only once. The top ten clones comprise around 0.13% of the sample. The sample taken for sequencing was naive CD4+ T cells sorted from blood. Taken with the paper, the label for cell subset or site translates to: CD45RA+ positively selected. All receptors derive from a man aged 18 to 30 in good health.

The rearrangement uses TRBV6-1 and TRBJ1-4, with a possible D match to TRBD1 (5 bases). The CDR3 runs to 16 residues. With 0 bases removed from V and 8 bases from J, the gap between germline ends came to 16 bases. Germline lookup yields CDR1 MNHNS and CDR2 SASEGT. CDR3 bases: TGTGCCAGCAGTGAAGCGCTTCTACAGGTCGGCGAAAAACTGTTTTTT. Amino acids: CASSEALLQVGEKLFF.

This chain connects TRBV25-1 to TRBJ2-3; possibly TRBD1 for D (6 bases). This CDR3 comprises 14 residues. The germline V gene encodes CDR1 MGHDK and CDR2 SYGVNS. The V end lost 1 base, the J end lost 4 bases, and 9 bases lay between the germline ends. CDR3 region: CASSESYRADTQYF. The DNA of the CDR3 is TGTGCCAGCAGTGAATCGTACAGGGCAGATACGCAGTATTTT.

V and J are TRBV2 and TRBJ2-1; 7 bases fit TRBD1. This CDR3 region has 13 residues. Germline assignment: CDR1 SNHLY and CDR2 FYNNEI. The J segment lost 2 bases and the V segment lost 10 bases, leaving 5 bases of the junction unmatched. This CDR3 is CANRGKAYNEQFF. CDR3 sequence (DNA): TGTGCCAACAGGGGTAAGGCCTACAATGAGCAGTTCTTC. Drawing the rest from reference TRBV2 and TRBJ2-1, the complete variable domain is EPEVTQTPSHQVTQMGQEVILRCVPISNHLYFYWYRQILGQKVEFLVSFYNNEISEKSEIFDDQFSVERPDGSNFTLKIRSTKLEDSAMYFCANRGKAYNEQFFGPGTRLTVL.

V and J are TRBV5-1 and TRBJ2-1; a weak D match, TRBD2 (6 bases). The ends were cut back, 5 bases at V and 6 bases at J, with 15 bases in the middle. Germline V gene data show CDR1 as SGHRS and CDR2 as YFSETQ. The CDR3 covers 14 residues. The DNA for the CDR3 is TGCGCCAGCAGGGGTGTTAGCGGTTCCAATGAGCAGTTCTTC. It is translated as CASRGVSGSNEQFF.

The rearrangement joins TRBV14 to TRBJ2-7; D call uncertain. Trimming cost V 0 bases and J 4 bases, with 10 bases left between them. CDR1 and CDR2 (germline): SGHDN, FVKESK. CDR3 length equals 14 residues. This chain's CDR3 is CASSQELRRYEQYF. CDR3 sequence (DNA): TGTGCCAGCAGCCAAGAACTCAGGCGATACGAGCAGTACTTC.

The chain combines TRBV6-5 with TRBJ1-5; 8 bases are shared with TRBD1. The CDR3 length is 13 residues. The ends lost 7 bases at V and 6 bases at J; junction bases unmatched: 5. The germline gives CDR1 MNHEY, CDR2 SVGAGI. CDR3 nucleotides: TGTGCCAGCAAAGGACAGGGAACTCAGCCCCAGCATTTT. Protein sequence: CASKGQGTQPQHF.

Comment on this clone: Within the sample, other DNA sequences also encode this same CDR3. The rearrangement uses TRBV7-9 and TRBJ1-6; D uncertain. Germline loops: CDR1 SEHNR, CDR2 FQNEAQ (reference sequence). The CDR3 is made up of 13 amino acids. Between the trimmed V and J ends, which lost 3 bases and 7 bases, there was a span of 7 bases. The CDR3 DNA reads as TGTGCCAGCAGCTTTATCGAAAATTCACCCCTCCACTTT. Translated, it gives CASSFIENSPLHF.

The V and J genes are TRBV5-1 and TRBJ2-1, with a tentative D call TRBD1 (7 bases). CDR1 SGHRS and CDR2 YFSETQ come from the germline V gene. The CDR3 runs to 13 residues. V was cut by 3 bases and J by 6 bases, with 10 bases left in between. The CDR3 bases are TGCGCCAGCAGCTCGCGGGACAGCAATGAGCAGTTCTTC. It yields the protein CASSSRDSNEQFF.

The chain has TRBV27 and TRBJ2-5; TRBD2 matches at 8 bases. There are 18 residues in the CDR3. The junction had 15 bases not matched to a gene; V was cut back by 5 bases and J by 1 base. Germline CDR1 MNHEY, CDR2 SMNVEV (reference sequence). CDR3 coding DNA: TGTGCCAGCAGTCAAAAACCCCGGGGGGGTAGCAGCCAAGAGACCCAGTACTTC. Its protein product is CASSQKPRGGSSQETQYF.

The J gene is TRBJ2-7, the V gene TRBV5-1; D is possibly TRBD2 (5 bases). The CDR3 contains 16 residues. CDR1 is SGHRS, CDR2 YFSETQ, per germline. V was pared by 0 bases and J by 1 base, with 14 bases between. This CDR3 is CASSLVGSQNSYEQYF. In DNA form, the CDR3 reads TGCGCCAGCAGCTTGGTGGGGAGCCAAAATTCCTACGAGCAGTACTTC.

This clone came up once. The sample carries other DNA sequences with the same CDR3. The chain recombines TRBV27 with TRBJ2-2; no clear D gene. CDR1 and CDR2 (germline): MNHEY, SMNVEV (reference sequence). V was shortened by 9 bases and J by 1 base, with 12 bases between the two germline ends. There are 14 residues in the CDR3. In DNA form, the CDR3 reads TGTGCCAGTTCGGGTACGGGGAACACCGGGGAGCTGTTTTTT. It yields the protein CASSGTGNTGELFF.

This sequence joins TRBV6-1 and TRBJ2-3, with 7 bases fitting TRBD1. There are 15 residues in the CDR3. V lost 5 bases to trimming and J lost 4 bases; unmatched junction nucleotides: 9. Per the germline V gene, CDR1 is MNHNS and CDR2 is SASEGT. The CDR3 reads CASSITGDSADTQYF. In DNA, the CDR3 is TGTGCCAGCAGTATCACAGGGGATAGCGCAGATACGCAGTATTTT.

The V call is TRBV28, the J call TRBJ2-7; D may be TRBD2 (6 bases). The V gene's germline CDR1 is MDHEN and CDR2 SYDVKM. Trimming pared 5 bases from V and 4 bases from J, leaving 18 bases between. The CDR3 runs to 15 residues. The DNA of the CDR3 is TGTGCCAGCAGTCCGCCGGGACTTGGGAAGTACGAGCAGTACTTC. The encoded protein is CASSPPGLGKYEQYF.

The CDR3 here is CSAPDSGYTF. As DNA, the CDR3 is TGCAGTGCGCCTGACAGTGGCTACACCTTC. The rearrangement links TRBV20-1 to TRBJ1-2; D is possibly TRBD1 (5 bases). Trimming cost V 6 bases and J 7 bases, with 9 bases left between them. Germline CDR1 reads DFQATT; CDR2 reads SNEGSKA (reference sequence). This CDR3 is 10 amino acids long.